This TCR beta chain was sequenced for a study of early T cells in non-severe SARS-CoV-2 infection. On the study more broadly: Sequencing targeted bulk RNA from unsorted whole blood, leaving chains unpaired.

Molecules of cDNA were individually given unique molecular identifiers that were attached to them. TCRdb processed the 5' RACE reads anew with MiXCR; each CDR3 protein has one entry. Of 68,000 or so distinct CDR3 sequences listed, roughly an eighth are singletons. The CDR3 has 13 residues. Per germline, CDR1 SGDLS and CDR2 YYNGEE. V was cut by 4 bases and J by 4 bases, with 11 bases left in between. This clonotype was counted at least ten times. Sequencing was carried out using whole blood. The V call is TRBV9, the J call TRBJ1-2; possibly TRBD1 for D (6 bases). The clonotype originates from an adult who was a healthcare worker with PCR-confirmed SARS-CoV-2 infection or an uninfected control (not recorded which). The DNA for the CDR3 is TGTGCCAGCAGCCCCGAGGGGGGCTATGGCTACACCTTC. Its translation: CASSPEGGYGYTF.